Detailed here is one TCR beta chain. Its matching antigen is unknown. The TCRbeta library was prepared with unique molecular identifiers. TCRdb redid the calling of the PCR reads with MiXCR, one entry per CDR3 protein. Here the sample spans under 300,000 distinct CDR3 sequences, approximately 10% being singletons. This sample is part of a study of T-cell reconstitution after alpha-beta-depleted transplantation in children. Trimming cost V 6 bases and J 0 bases, with 7 bases left between them. The CDR3 sequence is 13 residues long. In germline, CDR1 is LNHDA, CDR2 SQIVND (reference sequence). Overall study results and limits: High day-60 TCRbeta diversity in some patients came from surviving recipient T cells and thymic progenitors. By one year post-transplant, T-cell counts and diversity largely arose from T cells that were newly produced. Several hundred rapidly expanded clones from non-depleted graft cells reportedly supplied alpha-beta T cells about two months post-transplant.

The source was peripheral blood, collected 180 days after TCRalphabeta/CD19-depleted stem cell transplant. The chain recombines TRBV19 with TRBJ2-3; D unclear. This clonotype was sampled from a male patient between 2 and 10 years old who had a stem cell transplant for chronic granulomatous disease, so the T cells may come from the graft donor. The CDR3 region has the DNA TGTGCCAGTAGGACGTCTAGCACAGATACGCAGTATTTT. Its protein is CASRTSSTDTQYF.